Below, 31 T cell receptor beta chains from the same sample are listed, as sequenced in a study of tumor and adjacent non-tumor tissue in lung cancer. A modified ARM-PCR protocol with three rounds of nested PCR amplified TCRbeta. TCRdb re-called the multiplex PCR reads through MiXCR, storing one row per CDR3 protein. The sample consists of over 100,000 distinct CDR3 sequences, roughly three fifths of them appearing once. RNA was extracted from bulk tissue without any cell sorting. The normal lung tissue was taken more than 3 cm from the tumor edge. Sequenced material: distant non-tumor lung tissue. The source of these receptors is a man in his sixties with non-small cell lung cancer.

In the case of this clonotype: This could be a read error, since a much larger clone is one nucleotide away. The rearrangement joins TRBV7-9 to TRBJ2-7; D remains ambiguous. V was pared by 2 bases and J by 3 bases, with 11 bases between. Germline values: CDR1 SEHNR, CDR2 FQNEAQ (reference sequence). The CDR3 consists of 14 residues. CDR3: CASSLSGDIYEQYF. The CDR3 DNA follows: TGTGCCAGCAGCTTAAGTGGCGATATCTACGAGCAGTACTTC.

A note on this clonotype: The junction does not match germline at one end; this may be a read error. V is TRBV24-1 and J is TRBJ2-1; TRBD1 aligns across 10 bases. CDR1 and CDR2 from the germline V gene are KGHDR and SFDVKD. The CDR3 loop spans 16 amino acids. In DNA, the CDR3 is TGTGCAACCAGTGACCCACGGGACAGGGGCTACATTGAGCAGTTCTTC. This gives the protein CATSDPRDRGYIEQFF.

This clonotype was recorded many times. This chain connects TRBV7-8 to TRBJ2-7, with TRBD1 identical over 9 bases. Germline CDR1 reads SGHVS; CDR2 reads FQNEAQ. CDR3 length: 15 amino acids. Losses at the gene ends were 3 bases for V and 2 bases for J; bases not matched to a gene: 5. In DNA form, the CDR3 reads TGTGCCAGCAGCTTTGGACAGGGGATTACCTACGAGCAGTACTTC. Protein: CASSFGQGITYEQYF.

This clonotype occurred many times. The J gene is TRBJ2-5, the V gene TRBV5-6; 10 bases line up with TRBD2. V gave up 4 bases and J gave up 3 bases; unmatched junction bases: 3. CDR3 size: 14 residues. Germline V gene data show CDR1 as SGHDT and CDR2 as YYEEEE. CDR3 DNA: TGTGCCAGCAGCACCGGACTAGCGGAAGAGACCCAGTACTTC. Protein product: CASSTGLAEETQYF.

Worth noting for this clonotype: A read error is possible here, since a much larger clone lies one base away. Since the CDR3 does not end with the conserved phenylalanine or tryptophan, this likely comes from a read error. The chain links TRBV6-2 or TRBV6-3 to TRBJ2-2; D is unresolved. The CDR3 has 14 amino acids. The germline V and J ends were trimmed by 2 bases and 4 bases, with 8 bases remaining between them. CDR1 MNHEY and CDR2 SVGEGT come from the germline V gene. CDR3 in amino acids: CASSYGLVTGELFL. In DNA, the CDR3 is TGTGCCAGCAGTTACGGTCTAGTCACCGGGGAGCTGTTTCTT.

As to this clonotype: The CDR3 does not close with the conserved phenylalanine or tryptophan, likely indicating a read error. This chain uses TRBV12-5 with TRBJ2-7, with D possibly TRBD1 on 6 matching bases. The CDR3 totals 16 residues. The germline V gene has CDR1 LGHNT and CDR2 FRNRAP. The CDR3 nucleotides read TGTGCTATTGGTTTGACCCAAACAGGGCCGCATTCCGAGCAGTACCTC. It encodes CAIGLTQTGPHSEQYL.

This clonotype has a single count. The chain joins TRBV10-3 to TRBJ1-2; 7 nucleotides line up with TRBD1. CDR3 size: 14 residues. J lost 6 bases, V lost 4 bases, and 8 bases had no gene match. Germline loops: CDR1 ENHRY, CDR2 SYGVKD. The CDR3 nucleotides read TGTGCCATCAGTGCAAGGGGGCCAGACCATGGCTACACCTTC. It codes for CAISARGPDHGYTF.

A remark on this clonotype: Germline and junction disagree at one end, which may indicate a read error. The chain combines TRBV4-2 with TRBJ2-3; tentative D call: TRBD1 (5 bases). Per the germline V gene, CDR1 is LGHNA and CDR2 is YNFKEQ. There are 15 residues in the CDR3. Here the CDR3 DNA reads TGTGCCAGTAGCCTCAGGGCTAGTTCGACCGATACGCAGTATTTT. Translation gives CASSLRASSTDTQYF.

This clonotype was seen more than once but under ten times. The junction departs from germline at one end; a sequencing error may be responsible. This chain links TRBV6-1 with TRBJ2-1, with D perhaps matching TRBD1 (6 bases). Germline V gene sequence: CDR1 MNHNS, CDR2 SASEGT. This CDR3 is built from 13 residues. The CDR3 DNA reads TGTGCCAGTAGTGATACCCGCACAGGGTGGCGGTTCTTC. It is translated as CASSDTRTGWRFF.

This clonotype was found a few times. An end of the junction differs from the germline gene, which may be a read error. The rearrangement uses TRBV11-2 and TRBJ2-5; a weak D match, TRBD2 (5 bases). CDR3 length equals 15 residues. Looked up from germline, CDR1 is SGHAT and CDR2 is FQNNGV. This CDR3 reads CASSLVPPGGGTQYF. CDR3 DNA: TGTGCCAGTAGCTTAGTCCCCCCTGGAGGAGGGACCCAGTACTTC.

About this clonotype itself: It is likely a read error, because the conserved phenylalanine at the end of the CDR3 is missing. The chain joins TRBV12-3 or TRBV12-4 to TRBJ2-7, with 8 bases aligning to TRBD2. Losses at the gene ends were 3 bases for V and 9 bases for J; bases not matched to a gene: 13. CDR3 length: 15 amino acids. The CDR3 loop is CASSLSGTRPSGQYL. The CDR3, as DNA: TGTGCCAGCAGTTTGTCCGGGACTAGACCGTCCGGGCAGTACTTA.

This clonotype has only a few counts. The chain carries TRBV20-1 and TRBJ2-1; 7 nucleotides agree with TRBD1. V lost 5 bases and J lost 7; bases outside the gene matches: 14. This CDR3 region has 15 residues. Germline V gene data show CDR1 as DFQATT and CDR2 as SNEGSKA (reference sequence). The CDR3 here is CSAQQGSPAGNEQFF. Written as DNA, the CDR3 is TGCAGTGCTCAACAGGGGAGTCCAGCCGGGAATGAGCAGTTCTTC.

As concerns this clonotype: At one of its ends the junction is not consistent with the germline gene, which may arise from a read error. The V call is TRBV10-2, the J call TRBJ2-2; no definite D call. This CDR3 is built from 10 residues. Germline lookup yields CDR1 WSHSY and CDR2 SAAADI. The CDR3 coding sequence is TGTGCCACACGGGCCGGGGAGCTGTTTTTT. This translates into CATRAGELFF.

This clonotype has just a few counts. Sequence at one end of the junction differs from germline and may be a read error. The chain links TRBV11-2 to TRBJ1-4; 9 nucleotides align to TRBD1. Germline CDR1 reads SGHAT; CDR2 reads FQNNGV. The CDR3 is 16 amino acids. The CDR3 loop is CASNLNGQGTQEKLFF. DNA for the CDR3: TGTGCCAGCAACTTAAATGGACAGGGGACTCAGGAAAAACTGTTTTTT.

This sequence joins TRBV29-1 and TRBJ1-3; possibly TRBD1 for D (6 bases). CDR1 SQVTM and CDR2 ANQGSEA come from the germline V gene. V was cut by 5 bases and J by 2 bases, with 16 bases left in between. This CDR3 region has 15 residues. In DNA, the CDR3 is TGCAGCGTTCGAACGGGACAACACACTGGAAACACCATATATTTT. Translating gives CSVRTGQHTGNTIYF.

In its sample, this clonotype was seen many times. J is TRBJ1-1 and V is TRBV5-1, with D maybe TRBD1 (5 bases). CDR1 and CDR2 (germline): SGHRS, YFSETQ. Between the trimmed V and J ends, which lost 0 bases and 8 bases, there was a span of 14 bases. This CDR3 region has 14 residues. The chain's CDR3 is CASSLGQGAQEAFF. The CDR3 DNA sequence: TGCGCCAGCAGCTTGGGGCAGGGAGCCCAGGAAGCTTTCTTT. The variable domain in full, completed from reference TRBV5-1 and TRBJ1-1, reads KAGVTQTPRYLIKTRGQQVTLSCSPISGHRSVSWYQQTPGQGLQFLFEYFSETQRNKGNFPGRFSGRQFSNSRSEMNVSTLELGDSALYLCASSLGQGAQEAFFGQGTRLTVV.

The chain has TRBV2 and TRBJ1-5; 7 bases fit TRBD1. Germline V gene lookup returns CDR1 SNHLY and CDR2 FYNNEI. The CDR3 runs 15 residues. In DNA, the CDR3 is TGTGTCAACAGTGAAGAGGGGGCGAGCAATCAGCCCCAGCATTTT. Translating it yields CVNSEEGASNQPQHF.

For the CDR3, the DNA is TGCAGTGCTAGGATCCTCGGCCAACTGACTGAAGCTTTCTTT. Its protein is CSARILGQLTEAFF. This rearrangement joins TRBV20-1 to TRBJ1-1; D is ambiguous. Trimming cost V 3 bases and J 5 bases, with 16 bases left between them. Germline CDR1 is DFQATT and CDR2 is SNEGSKA (reference sequence). The CDR3 sequence is 14 residues long.

V gene TRBV5-1 combines with J gene TRBJ2-2; no clear D. CDR3 length equals 14 residues. With 7 bases removed from V and 5 bases from J, the gap between germline ends came to 15 bases. From germline, CDR1 is SGHRS and CDR2 YFSETQ. The CDR3 bases are TGCGCCAGCTCTGAGAGTTCTAAGACCGGGGAGCTGTTTTTT. Translation: CASSESSKTGELFF.

The CDR3 reads CASSLEGQGTDTQYF. DNA of the CDR3: TGTGCCAGCAGCTTAGAGGGACAGGGCACAGATACGCAGTATTTT. The chain has TRBV7-9 and TRBJ2-3; 8 bases match TRBD1. CDR3 length: 15 residues. Losses at the gene ends were 1 base for V and 1 base for J; bases not matched to a gene: 1. Germline V gives CDR1 SEHNR, CDR2 FQNEAQ (reference sequence).

This clonotype appeared a single time. Germline is not matched at one junction end, which may reflect a read error. The rearrangement uses TRBV12-3 or TRBV12-4 and TRBJ2-5, with 13 bases identical to TRBD2. CDR3 length: 14 residues. The CDR3 loop is CASSIGLAGETQYF. The CDR3 nucleotides are TGTGCCAGCAGTATCGGACTAGCGGGAGAGACCCAGTACTTT.

This clonotype occurred once. Because the CDR3 is missing its conserved closing phenylalanine or tryptophan, this is likely a read error. This sequence joins TRBV11-2 and TRBJ2-5; 10 bases line up with TRBD2. Germline CDR1 SGHAT, CDR2 FQNNGV. The CDR3 contains 16 residues. The CDR3 nucleotides read TGTACCAGCAGCCCCCGTACTAGCGGGGTGAGGGAGACCCAGTACATC. Protein product: CTSSPRTSGVRETQYI.

Concerning this clonotype: A read error is possible here, since a much larger clone lies one base away. V usage is TRBV12-3 or TRBV12-4 and J usage is TRBJ2-3; D is uncertain. The CDR3 is made up of 12 amino acids. Trimming left V 7 bases short and J 6 bases short, with 11 bases between. CDR3 region: CASTLVGDTQYF. Here the CDR3 DNA reads TGTGCCAGCACCCTCGTGGGGGATACGCAGTATTTT.

Comment on this clonotype: A much larger clone is a single base away; this may be a read error. V usage is TRBV29-1 and J usage is TRBJ1-1; tentative D call: TRBD1 (5 bases). Germline V CDR1 and CDR2: SQVTM, ANQGSEA. This CDR3 spans 13 amino acids. CDR3 amino acids: CSVVGEMNSEAFF. The CDR3 nucleotides read TGCAGCGTTGTGGGGGAAATGAACTCTGAAGCTTTCTTT.

In its sample, this clonotype was seen a few times. Given a much more abundant clone one base away, this may be a read error. The CDR3: CSAGNGKLFF. The CDR3 coding sequence is TGCAGCGCCGGTAATGGAAAACTGTTTTTT. The genes are TRBV29-1 and TRBJ1-4, with unresolved D. The CDR3 is 10 amino acids. Germline V gives CDR1 SQVTM, CDR2 ANQGSEA.

This clonotype was observed once. An end of the junction differs from the germline gene, which may be a read error. The genes are TRBV6-5 and TRBJ2-6; tentative D call: TRBD2 (5 bases). The CDR3 runs to 16 residues. Germline values: CDR1 MNHEY, CDR2 SVGAGI. The CDR3 here is CASRALGDSWANVLTF. CDR3 sequence (DNA): TGTGCCAGCAGAGCCCTGGGAGACTCTTGGGCCAACGTCTTGACTTTC.

This chain links TRBV30 with TRBJ1-2; tentative D call: TRBD1 (6 bases). CDR3 length: 17 amino acids. The ends were cut back, 1 base at V and 0 bases at J, with 18 bases in the middle. Germline-derived CDR1 and CDR2 are GTSNPN and SVGIG (reference sequence). The CDR3 sequence: CAWSGPPSTGANYGYTF. In DNA, the CDR3 is TGTGCCTGGAGTGGTCCGCCCTCGACAGGAGCTAACTATGGCTACACCTTC.

Details on this clonotype: The germline gene is not matched at one end of the junction; a read error may be the cause. This chain connects TRBV14 to TRBJ1-1, with D uncertain. The CDR3 spans 15 residues. Germline V gene lookup returns CDR1 SGHDN and CDR2 FVKESK. Here the CDR3 reads CASSQNLGLNTEAFF. CDR3 in DNA: TGTGCCAGCAGCCAAAATTTAGGACTGAATACTGAAGCTTTCTTT.

As to this clonotype: The CDR3 end shows no conserved phenylalanine or tryptophan, and so a read error is likely. The chain is built from TRBV6-1 and TRBJ1-5; 7 nucleotides match TRBD1. Per germline, CDR1 MNHNS and CDR2 SASEGT. The V and J ends lost 7 bases and 3 bases, in that order; junction bases with no gene match: 15. The CDR3 has 17 residues. CDR3 residues: CASTLNQQGFDNQPQHL. CDR3 nucleotide sequence: TGTGCCAGCACCTTGAATCAACAGGGGTTCGACAATCAGCCCCAGCATTTG.

This clonotype occurred once. Given a much more abundant clone one base away, this may be a read error. The rearrangement uses TRBV20-1 and TRBJ2-7; a weak D match, TRBD2 (6 bases). The CDR3 consists of 14 residues. Germline lookup yields CDR1 DFQATT and CDR2 SNEGSKA (reference sequence). The CDR3 DNA follows: TGCAGTGCTGTTGCGGGACTGGCCTCCTACGATCAGTACTTC. It encodes CSAVAGLASYDQYF.

This clonotype came up a few times. An end of the junction does not agree with germline; a read error may underlie this. The chain couples TRBV30 to TRBJ1-1, with 7 nucleotides matching TRBD1. The length of the CDR3 is 12 residues. The V gene's germline CDR1 is GTSNPN and CDR2 SVGIG (reference sequence). CDR3 amino acids: CAWTPGQRQASF. CDR3 nucleotides: TGTGCCTGGACCCCGGGACAGCGACAAGCTTCCTTT.